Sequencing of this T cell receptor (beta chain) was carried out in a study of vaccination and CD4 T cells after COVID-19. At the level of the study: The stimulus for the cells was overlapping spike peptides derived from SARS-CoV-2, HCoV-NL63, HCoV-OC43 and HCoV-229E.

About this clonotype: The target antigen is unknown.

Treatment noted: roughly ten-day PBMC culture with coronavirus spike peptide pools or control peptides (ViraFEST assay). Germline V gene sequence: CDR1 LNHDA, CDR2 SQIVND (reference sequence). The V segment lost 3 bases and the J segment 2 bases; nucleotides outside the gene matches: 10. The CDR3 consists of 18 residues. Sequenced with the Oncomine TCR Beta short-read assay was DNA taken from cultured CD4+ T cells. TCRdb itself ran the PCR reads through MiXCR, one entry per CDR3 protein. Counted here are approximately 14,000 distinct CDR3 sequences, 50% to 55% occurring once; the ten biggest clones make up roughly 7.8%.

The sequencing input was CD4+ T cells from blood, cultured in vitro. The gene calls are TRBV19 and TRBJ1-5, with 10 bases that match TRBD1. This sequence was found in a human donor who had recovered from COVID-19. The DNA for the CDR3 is TGTGCCAGTAGTATTGGGACAGGGGTAGGTAGTGGCAATCAGCCCCAGCATTTT. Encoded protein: CASSIGTGVGSGNQPQHF.